The 10 T cell receptor beta chains below were found in one sample sequenced in a study of blood T cell repertoires in COVID-19. Generated by immunoSEQ multiplex PCR, the TCRdb table keeps only in-frame clones and is missing some. The sample lists hundreds of thousands of clones, 79% occurring once. What was sequenced was peripheral blood. The receptors originated from a woman aged 40 to 50 with active or convalescent COVID-19.

The CDR3 bases are TGCAGCCTGACATTGTTGGATGAGCAGTTCTTC. This sequence encodes CSLTLLDEQFF. This chain joins TRBV29-1 and TRBJ2-1, with D uncertain. Between the trimmed V and J ends, which lost 8 bases and 8 bases, there was a span of 13 bases. In germline, CDR1 is SQVTM, CDR2 ANQGSEA. This CDR3 is 11 amino acids long.

The V call is TRBV28, the J call TRBJ1-5; tentative D call: TRBD1 (5 bases). The CDR3 is made up of 14 amino acids. Germline lookup yields CDR1 MDHEN and CDR2 SYDVKM. Trimming took off 11 bases at V and 0 bases at J, with 14 bases between the two ends. The CDR3 loop is CAAAGGGSNQPQHF. In DNA, the CDR3 is TGTGCCGCGGCCGGGGGGGGTAGCAATCAGCCCCAGCATTTT.

V gene TRBV3-1 (or the pseudogene TRBV3-2) combines with J gene TRBJ1-1, with a weak D call TRBD1 (5 bases). Trimming removed 1 base from V and 10 bases from J, with 13 bases in between. This CDR3 comprises 13 residues. CDR1 and CDR2 from the germline V gene are LGHDT and YNNKEL (reference sequence). In DNA, the CDR3 is TGTGCCAGCAGCCAAGCTTCCGCAGGGCCAGCTTTCTTT. Protein: CASSQASAGPAFF.

The chain is built from TRBV28 and TRBJ2-7, with 10 bases that match TRBD1. This CDR3 spans 15 amino acids. From germline, CDR1 is MDHEN and CDR2 SYDVKM. Unmatched junction bases numbered 6, after V lost 4 bases and J lost 3 bases. The CDR3 DNA sequence: TGTGCCAGCAGTTCCACCGGGACAGGGGACTACGAGCAGTACGTC. It yields the protein CASSSTGTGDYEQYV.

The gene calls are TRBV10-3 and TRBJ2-7; D unresolved. Trimming took 4 bases from V and 4 from J, leaving 8 bases between them. CDR1 and CDR2 (germline): ENHRY, SYGVKD. The CDR3 consists of 12 residues. In DNA form, the CDR3 reads TGTGCCATCAGTGCCGATAGATACGAGCAGTACGTC. Protein sequence: CAISADRYEQYV.

The chain is built from TRBV6-1 and TRBJ2-5; perhaps TRBD2 as D (6 bases). Germline V gives CDR1 MNHNS, CDR2 SASEGT. This CDR3 is 16 amino acids long. The V and J ends lost 2 bases and 5 bases respectively, with 18 bases between them. The CDR3 region has the DNA TGTGCCAGCAGTGAAACAAGGGACTCAAACACGGAGACCCAGTACTTC. Translated: CASSETRDSNTETQYF.

A single count supports this clone. The chain uses TRBV7-9 and TRBJ2-7; 8 bases agree with TRBD1. The germline CDR1 and CDR2 sequences are SEHNR and FQNEAQ (reference sequence). The V segment lost 5 bases and the J segment 5 bases; nucleotides outside the gene matches: 11. CDR3 size: 15 residues. DNA for the CDR3: TGTGCCAGCAGCGCCGCCATAGGACAGGGCAACGAGCAGTACTTC. Its translation: CASSAAIGQGNEQYF.

J is TRBJ1-3 and V is TRBV4-1; a weak D match, TRBD1 (5 bases). V dropped 1 base and J dropped 3 bases, with 10 bases sitting between them. The CDR3 runs to 15 residues. Germline CDR1 is MGHRA and CDR2 is YSYEKL. The CDR3, as DNA: TGCGCCAGCAGCCAAGTAATGCAGGGTGGAAACACCATATATTTT. This translates into CASSQVMQGGNTIYF.

Details on this clone: Other DNA sequences in this specimen translate into the identical CDR3. J is TRBJ2-7 and V is TRBV5-4, with D perhaps TRBD2 (6 bases). The V and J ends lost 4 bases and 1 base respectively, with 9 bases between them. This CDR3 spans 13 amino acids. Germline values: CDR1 SGHNT, CDR2 YYREEE (reference sequence). The CDR3 DNA is TGTGCCAGCAGCAGCGCGGGGTCCTACGAGCAGTACTTC. This sequence encodes CASSSAGSYEQYF.

The sample holds one count of this clone. The rearrangement joins TRBV29-1 to TRBJ2-2, with TRBD1 as a possible D gene (6 bases). Deletions cut 7 bases from V and 6 bases from J, with 24 bases between. The CDR3 has 16 amino acids. Germline V gives CDR1 SQVTM, CDR2 ANQGSEA. As DNA, the CDR3 is TGCAGCGCCCTGAAGGGGGAGCGTAACGGCGCCGGGGAGCTGTTTTTT. As protein: CSALKGERNGAGELFF.